This T cell receptor (beta chain) was recovered during a study of blood T cell repertoires in COVID-19. Whole-study context: PBMCs, B-cell-depleted T cells, or T cells were the source of the cDNA or gDNA that made up the material.

This CDR3 is built from 15 residues. Trimming pared 0 bases from V and 2 bases from J, leaving 10 bases between. Germline CDR1 reads MGHRA; CDR2 reads YSYEKL. Measured with immunoSEQ multiplex PCR; TCRdb has only the in-frame clones, and not every one. The repertoire consists of roughly 150,000 clones, with more than 75% occurring once and the leading ten covering roughly 2.3%. This clone has only one observation. The TCR originated in a man between 18 and 29 years old with acute or convalescent COVID-19. The chain uses TRBV4-1 and TRBJ1-2; no clear D gene. What was sequenced was peripheral blood. The CDR3 coding sequence is TGCGCCAGCAGCCAAGAAAGTAGCGGGAACTATGGCTACACCTTC. Translating it yields CASSQESSGNYGYTF.